Listed here are 27 T cell receptor beta chains from one sample, sequenced in a study of PD-1 blockade in classical Hodgkin lymphoma. Here immunoSEQ multiplex PCR was the method, and the copy in TCRdb shows in-frame clones only, minus some. Of about 20,000 clones listed, around 84% are singletons. This sample's time point: cycle 4 day 1 (C4D1), after less than 7 weeks of nivolumab. No patient escaped relapse after autologous stem cell transplantation, and brentuximab vedotin exposure varied. Magnetic depletion of non-target cells from thawed PBMCs yielded purified CD8+ T cells. Here the sequenced sample was CD8+ T cells from blood, taken before the fourth cycle of nivolumab. The origin of the receptors is a human donor with classical Hodgkin lymphoma.

The chain combines TRBV6-1 with TRBJ2-7; D is uncertain. Per germline, CDR1 MNHNS and CDR2 SASEGT. This CDR3 comprises 12 residues. V was trimmed by 6 bases and J by 5 bases, leaving 11 bases between them. The CDR3, as DNA: TGTGCCAGCAGCCCCGACGGAAACGAGCAGTACTTC. It is translated as CASSPDGNEQYF.

The chain carries TRBV11-2 and TRBJ2-3; 12 nucleotides match TRBD2. The CDR3 has 18 amino acids. Per germline, CDR1 SGHAT and CDR2 FQNNGV. Trimming took 0 bases from V and 2 from J; bases not matched to a gene: 6. The CDR3 DNA reads as TGTGCCAGCAGCTTAGAACTAGCGGGGGGTTCCTTCACAGATACGCAGTATTTT. This sequence encodes CASSLELAGGSFTDTQYF.

The J gene is TRBJ1-6, the V gene TRBV27; no definite D call. Per the germline V gene, CDR1 is MNHEY and CDR2 is SMNVEV (reference sequence). Trimming cost V 2 bases and J 9 bases, with 14 bases left between them. The CDR3 is 15 residues long. The CDR3 is CASSLAGSKGSPLHF. The CDR3, as DNA: TGTGCCAGCAGTTTAGCGGGCAGCAAAGGTTCACCCCTCCACTTT.

The chain is built from TRBV15 and TRBJ2-1; 9 nucleotides line up with TRBD2. Germline assignment: CDR1 LNHNV and CDR2 YYDKDF (reference sequence). The CDR3 loop spans 17 amino acids. The V segment lost 0 bases and the J segment 8 bases; nucleotides outside the gene matches: 11. CDR3 sequence reads: CATSREVWLAGKDEQFF. The CDR3 nucleotides read TGTGCCACCAGCAGAGAGGTTTGGCTAGCGGGGAAGGATGAGCAGTTCTTC.

This clone has a single count. V gene TRBV5-6 combines with J gene TRBJ1-5; the D gene is possibly TRBD1 (5 bases). CDR1 and CDR2 (germline): SGHDT, YYEEEE. Between the trimmed V and J ends, which lost 1 base and 9 bases, there was a span of 11 bases. The CDR3 runs 13 residues. The DNA of the CDR3 is TGTGCCAGCAGCTTGCAGGGAAACTGGCCCCAGCATTTT. Its translation: CASSLQGNWPQHF.

The rearrangement links TRBV7-6 to TRBJ1-4; a weak D match, TRBD1 (6 bases). Trimming took off 2 bases at V and 6 bases at J, with 22 bases between the two ends. This CDR3 has 18 residues. Germline V gives CDR1 SGHVS, CDR2 FNYEAQ. The CDR3: CASSLYVPGARLDEKLFF. In DNA form, the CDR3 reads TGTGCCAGCAGCTTATACGTCCCGGGGGCGAGGCTTGATGAAAAACTGTTTTTT. The variable domain in full, with the rest retrieved from reference TRBV7-6 and TRBJ1-4, is GAGVSQSPRYKVTKRGQDVALRCDPISGHVSLYWYRQALGQGPEFLTYFNYEAQQDKSGLPNDRFSAERPEGSISTLTIQRTEQRDSAMYRCASSLYVPGARLDEKLFFGSGTQLSVL.

The chain uses TRBV15 and TRBJ1-3; D gene ambiguous. V was cut by 0 bases and J by 2 bases, with 17 bases left in between. Germline V CDR1 and CDR2: LNHNV, YYDKDF (reference sequence). The CDR3 contains 18 residues. The CDR3: CATSRDSGRLWAGNTIYF. CDR3 coding DNA: TGTGCCACCAGCAGAGATTCAGGCCGCCTGTGGGCTGGAAACACCATATATTTT.

This chain links TRBV9 with TRBJ2-2; perhaps TRBD2 as D (5 bases). This CDR3 contains 14 residues. V was pared by 3 bases and J by 6 bases, with 12 bases between. Germline CDR1 reads SGDLS; CDR2 reads YYNGEE. The CDR3 protein is CASSALRGSGELFF. CDR3 in DNA: TGTGCCAGCAGCGCGTTACGGGGTTCCGGGGAGCTGTTTTTT.

V and J are TRBV30 and TRBJ1-6; 8 nucleotides line up with TRBD1. The trim removed 5 bases at V and 6 bases at J, leaving 9 bases unmatched. Germline CDR1 reads GTSNPN; CDR2 reads SVGIG (reference sequence). CDR3 length: 15 amino acids. CDR3 sequence (DNA): TGTGCCTGGGCAACCGGGACAGGCCTTAATTCACCCCTCCACTTT. Its protein product is CAWATGTGLNSPLHF.

By proportion, this clone is medium-sized. The chain has TRBV2 and TRBJ1-5, with 9 positions matching TRBD1. V dropped 5 bases and J dropped 7; count of bases not matched to a gene: 6. The germline V gene encodes CDR1 SNHLY and CDR2 FYNNEI. CDR3 length: 14 residues. The CDR3 here is CASSYRGLAQPQHF. CDR3 bases: TGTGCCAGCAGTTACAGGGGGCTGGCGCAGCCCCAGCATTTT.

The J gene is TRBJ2-7, the V gene TRBV27, with a weak D call TRBD2 (5 bases). The CDR3 is made up of 12 amino acids. Looked up from germline, CDR1 is MNHEY and CDR2 is SMNVEV (reference sequence). V lost 4 bases and J lost 7, with 11 bases in between. CDR3 in amino acids: CASSSTGSEQYF. CDR3 DNA sequence: TGTGCCAGCAGTTCCACGGGGAGTGAGCAGTACTTC.

The chain uses TRBV6-5 and TRBJ2-3; TRBD1 matches 11 bases. The CDR3 runs to 14 residues. V gave up 5 bases and J gave up 4 bases; unmatched junction bases: 2. Germline V lookup: CDR1 MNHEY, CDR2 SVGAGI. The CDR3 here is CASSGGQGADTQYF. The CDR3, as DNA: TGTGCCAGCAGTGGGGGACAGGGGGCAGATACGCAGTATTTT.

The rearrangement joins TRBV9 to TRBJ1-1; D is perhaps TRBD1 (6 bases). With 0 bases removed from V and 1 base from J, the gap between germline ends came to 10 bases. Germline lookup yields CDR1 SGDLS and CDR2 YYNGEE. The CDR3 length is 15 residues. CDR3 in DNA: TGTGCCAGCAGCGTAGGAGGGGGGGGGAACACTGAAGCTTTCTTT. Amino acids: CASSVGGGGNTEAFF.

This clone was seen only a few times. This chain connects TRBV27 to TRBJ2-7; unclear D gene. Germline V gives CDR1 MNHEY, CDR2 SMNVEV (reference sequence). The CDR3 is made up of 14 amino acids. The V end lost 5 bases, the J end lost 1 base, and 12 bases lay between the germline ends. The chain's CDR3 is CASSHSGGSYEQYF. The CDR3 DNA reads as TGTGCCAGCAGTCACTCAGGCGGATCCTACGAGCAGTACTTC.

The chain joins TRBV6-5 to TRBJ2-7; 10 bases are a match to TRBD1. V lost 1 base to trimming and J lost 4 bases; unmatched junction nucleotides: 4. Germline CDR1 is MNHEY and CDR2 is SVGAGI. This CDR3 is 15 amino acids long. In DNA, the CDR3 is TGTGCCAGCAGTTACTTTGAGGGACAGGGGTACGAGCAGTACTTC. This codes for CASSYFEGQGYEQYF.

This chain uses TRBV18 with TRBJ2-3; D not certain. CDR1 and CDR2 from the germline V gene are KGHSH and LQKENI. V gave up 3 bases and J gave up 0 bases, with 13 bases separating them. This CDR3 has 16 residues. In nucleotides, the CDR3 is TGTGCCAGCTCACCTAACGATCGTTATAGCACAGATACGCAGTATTTT. Translated, it gives CASSPNDRYSTDTQYF.

The chain uses TRBV5-8 and TRBJ1-1; D is ambiguous. V lost 1 base to trimming and J lost 3 bases, with 10 bases between them. There are 14 residues in the CDR3. CDR1 and CDR2 (germline): SGHTS, YDEGEE. CDR3 residues: CASSLWARHTEAFF. The CDR3 DNA is TGTGCCAGCAGCTTGTGGGCCAGGCACACTGAAGCTTTCTTT.

The rearrangement joins TRBV5-6 to TRBJ2-7; D is unresolved. The CDR3 contains 13 residues. In germline, CDR1 is SGHDT, CDR2 YYEEEE. V was trimmed by 0 bases and J by 3 bases, leaving 7 bases between them. CDR3 coding DNA: TGTGCCAGCAGCTTGGATCTTAACTACGAGCAGTACTTC. This gives the protein CASSLDLNYEQYF. Drawing the rest from reference TRBV5-6 and TRBJ2-7, the complete variable domain is DAGVTQSPTHLIKTRGQQVTLRCSPKSGHDTVSWYQQALGQGPQFIFQYYEEEERQRGNFPDRFSGHQFPNYSSELNVNALLLGDSALYLCASSLDLNYEQYFGPGTRLTVT.

The chain links TRBV6-5 to TRBJ2-7, with 9 bases lining up with TRBD1. Looked up from germline, CDR1 is MNHEY and CDR2 is SVGAGI. This CDR3 has 16 residues. V shed 4 bases, J shed 7 bases, and the junction held 14 bases outside the gene matches. The CDR3 reads CASSFPPGQGYWEQYF. The CDR3 DNA follows: TGTGCCAGCAGTTTCCCGCCGGGACAGGGTTACTGGGAGCAGTACTTC.

This rearrangement joins TRBV7-9 to TRBJ1-2; D remains ambiguous. The CDR3 loop spans 17 amino acids. CDR1 and CDR2 from the germline V gene are SEHNR and FQNEAQ (reference sequence). With 5 bases removed from V and 3 bases from J, the gap between germline ends came to 22 bases. This CDR3 is CASSTSLPQATDYGYTF. CDR3 DNA sequence: TGTGCCAGCAGCACGTCCCTCCCCCAGGCGACTGACTATGGCTACACCTTC.

The chain carries TRBV7-9 and TRBJ1-5; 7 bases fit TRBD1. V lost 1 base to trimming and J lost 6 bases; unmatched junction nucleotides: 3. CDR3 length equals 14 residues. The V gene's germline CDR1 is SEHNR and CDR2 FQNEAQ (reference sequence). The CDR3 nucleotides read TGTGCCAGCAGCTTAGGACAGGGTAGTCAGCCCCAGCATTTT. Protein sequence: CASSLGQGSQPQHF.

V gene TRBV30 combines with J gene TRBJ1-2; no clear D. The germline V gene has CDR1 GTSNPN and CDR2 SVGIG (reference sequence). The CDR3 covers 11 residues. The germline V and J ends were trimmed by 3 bases and 8 bases, with 10 bases remaining between them. The CDR3 DNA reads as TGTGCCTGGAGCGCGGCTTACGGCTACACCTTC. As protein: CAWSAAYGYTF. Full variable domain (remainder filled in from reference TRBV30 and TRBJ1-2): SQTIHQWPATLVQPVGSPLSLECTVEGTSNPNLYWYRQAAGRGLQLLFYSVGIGQISSEVPQNLSASRPQDRQFILSSKKLLLSDSGFYLCAWSAAYGYTFGSGTRLTVV.

The rearrangement links TRBV4-2 to TRBJ1-6; TRBD1 agrees at 10 bases. CDR1 and CDR2 from the germline V gene are LGHNA and YNFKEQ. With V trimmed by 1 base and J by 7 bases, 4 bases remained unmatched. This CDR3 is 16 amino acids long. For the CDR3, the DNA is TGTGCCAGCAGCCAAGGGGACAGGGGTTACAATTCACCCCTCCACTTT. It translates to CASSQGDRGYNSPLHF.

This chain links TRBV9 with TRBJ1-1; no reliable D call. CDR1 is SGDLS, CDR2 YYNGEE, per germline. V was pared by 0 bases and J by 1 base, with 10 bases between. The CDR3 runs to 15 residues. DNA of the CDR3: TGTGCCAGCAGCGTAGATTTGCACCCGAACACTGAAGCTTTCTTT. Its protein is CASSVDLHPNTEAFF.

This clone was found a few times. The chain is built from TRBV30 and TRBJ1-2; D is uncertain. V was trimmed by 0 bases and J by 10 bases, leaving 12 bases between them. The germline V gene encodes CDR1 GTSNPN and CDR2 SVGIG (reference sequence). This CDR3 is 12 amino acids long. This chain's CDR3 is CAWSVPPIPYTF. The DNA of the CDR3 is TGTGCCTGGAGTGTACCTCCGATCCCCTACACCTTC.

The genes are TRBV6-5 and TRBJ2-3; D not resolved. Germline V gene lookup returns CDR1 MNHEY and CDR2 SVGAGI. The length of the CDR3 is 15 residues. V lost 1 base and J lost 0, with 8 bases in between. CDR3 residues: CASSYFPGSTDTQYF. In DNA, the CDR3 is TGTGCCAGCAGTTACTTTCCAGGTAGCACAGATACGCAGTATTTT.

The J gene is TRBJ1-2, the V gene TRBV7-9; unclear D gene. Trimming took 1 base from V and 2 from J, leaving 11 bases between them. The CDR3 sequence is 15 residues long. Germline V gene data show CDR1 as SEHNR and CDR2 as FQNEAQ (reference sequence). The CDR3, as DNA: TGTGCCAGCAGCTTAGGTACACCCCGGAACTATGGCTACACCTTC. This encodes CASSLGTPRNYGYTF.